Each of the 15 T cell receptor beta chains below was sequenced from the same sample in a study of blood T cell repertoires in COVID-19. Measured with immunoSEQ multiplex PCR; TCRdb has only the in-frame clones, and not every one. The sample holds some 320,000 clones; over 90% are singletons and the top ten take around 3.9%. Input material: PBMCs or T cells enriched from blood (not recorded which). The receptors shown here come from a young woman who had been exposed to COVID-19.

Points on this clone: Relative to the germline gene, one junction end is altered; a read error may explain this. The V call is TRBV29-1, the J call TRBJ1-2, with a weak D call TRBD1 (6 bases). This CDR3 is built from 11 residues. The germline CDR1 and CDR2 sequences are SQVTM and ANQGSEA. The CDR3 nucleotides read TGCAGCATTGAGGGGGGGTATGGCTACACCTTC. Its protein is CSIEGGYGYTF.

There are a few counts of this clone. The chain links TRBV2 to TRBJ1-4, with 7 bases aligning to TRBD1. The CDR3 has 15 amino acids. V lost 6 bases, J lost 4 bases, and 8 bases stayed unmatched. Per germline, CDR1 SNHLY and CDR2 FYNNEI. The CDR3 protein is CASSKPGGSNEKLFF. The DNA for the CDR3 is TGTGCCAGCAGCAAACCAGGGGGGAGTAATGAAAAACTGTTTTTT.

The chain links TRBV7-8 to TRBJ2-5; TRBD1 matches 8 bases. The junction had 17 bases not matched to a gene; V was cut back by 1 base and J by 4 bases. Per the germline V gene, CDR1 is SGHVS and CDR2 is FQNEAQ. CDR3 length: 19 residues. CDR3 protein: CASSLDWIRTGTSGETQYF. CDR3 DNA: TGTGCCAGCAGCTTAGACTGGATAAGGACAGGGACCTCGGGAGAGACCCAGTACTTC.

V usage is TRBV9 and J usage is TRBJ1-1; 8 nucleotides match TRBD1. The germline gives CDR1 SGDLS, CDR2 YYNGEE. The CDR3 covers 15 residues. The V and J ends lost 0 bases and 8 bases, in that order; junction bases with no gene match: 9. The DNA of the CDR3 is TGTGCCAGCAGCGTAGTGGGCCAGGGGGCAAGGGAAGCTTTCTTT. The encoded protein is CASSVVGQGAREAFF.

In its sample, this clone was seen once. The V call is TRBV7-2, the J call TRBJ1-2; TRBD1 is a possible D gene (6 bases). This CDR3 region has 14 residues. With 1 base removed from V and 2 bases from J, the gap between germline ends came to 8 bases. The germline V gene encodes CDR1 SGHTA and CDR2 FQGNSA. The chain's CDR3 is CASSLGQANYGYTF. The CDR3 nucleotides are TGTGCCAGCAGCTTAGGACAGGCCAACTATGGCTACACCTTC.

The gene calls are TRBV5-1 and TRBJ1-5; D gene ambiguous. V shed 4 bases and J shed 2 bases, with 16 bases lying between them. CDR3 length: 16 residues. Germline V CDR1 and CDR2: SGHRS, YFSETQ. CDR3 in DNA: TGCGCCAGCAGCCCCGTTGGACGGGATGGCAATCAGCCCCAGCATTTT. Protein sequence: CASSPVGRDGNQPQHF.

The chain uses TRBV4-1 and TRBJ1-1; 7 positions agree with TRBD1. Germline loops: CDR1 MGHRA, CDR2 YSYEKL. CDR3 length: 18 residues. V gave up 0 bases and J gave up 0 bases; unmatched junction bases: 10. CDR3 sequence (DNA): TGCGCCAGCAGCCAAGATAACTGGGGACAGACTGTGAACACTGAAGCTTTCTTT. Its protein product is CASSQDNWGQTVNTEAFF.

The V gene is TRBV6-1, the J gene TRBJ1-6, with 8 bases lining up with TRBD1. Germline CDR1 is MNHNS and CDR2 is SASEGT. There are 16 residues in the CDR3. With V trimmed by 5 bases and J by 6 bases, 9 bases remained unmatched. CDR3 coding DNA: TGTGCCAGCAGTCAAGGACAGGGCTACAGTAATTCACCCCTCCACTTT. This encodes CASSQGQGYSNSPLHF.

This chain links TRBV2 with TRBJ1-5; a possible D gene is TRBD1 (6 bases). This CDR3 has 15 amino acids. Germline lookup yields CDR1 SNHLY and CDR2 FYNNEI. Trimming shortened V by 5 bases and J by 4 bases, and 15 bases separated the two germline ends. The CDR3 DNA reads TGTGCCAGCAGTCCTACAGGGTATGGAAATCAGCCCCAGCATTTT. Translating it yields CASSPTGYGNQPQHF.

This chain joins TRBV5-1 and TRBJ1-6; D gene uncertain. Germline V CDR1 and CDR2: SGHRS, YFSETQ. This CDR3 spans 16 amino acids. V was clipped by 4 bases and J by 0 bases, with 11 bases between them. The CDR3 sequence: CASSEGWSSYNSPLHF. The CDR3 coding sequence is TGCGCCAGCAGCGAGGGCTGGAGCTCCTATAATTCACCCCTCCACTTT.

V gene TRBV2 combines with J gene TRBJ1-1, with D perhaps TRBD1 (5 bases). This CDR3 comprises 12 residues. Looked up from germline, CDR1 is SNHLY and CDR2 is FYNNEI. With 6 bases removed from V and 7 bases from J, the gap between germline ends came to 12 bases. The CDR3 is CASRGQVIEAFF. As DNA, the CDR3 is TGTGCCAGCAGGGGGCAGGTTATTGAAGCTTTCTTT. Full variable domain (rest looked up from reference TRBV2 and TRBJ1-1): EPEVTQTPSHQVTQMGQEVILRCVPISNHLYFYWYRQILGQKVEFLVSFYNNEISEKSEIFDDQFSVERPDGSNFTLKIRSTKLEDSAMYFCASRGQVIEAFFGQGTRLTVV.

CDR3 residues: CASNQRGGHYEQYF. Written as DNA, the CDR3 is TGTGCCAGCAATCAGCGGGGGGGCCATTACGAGCAGTACTTC. This rearrangement joins TRBV27 to TRBJ2-7; 10 bases match TRBD2. The germline V gene has CDR1 MNHEY and CDR2 SMNVEV (reference sequence). V gave up 7 bases and J gave up 4 bases; unmatched junction bases: 7. CDR3 length equals 14 residues.

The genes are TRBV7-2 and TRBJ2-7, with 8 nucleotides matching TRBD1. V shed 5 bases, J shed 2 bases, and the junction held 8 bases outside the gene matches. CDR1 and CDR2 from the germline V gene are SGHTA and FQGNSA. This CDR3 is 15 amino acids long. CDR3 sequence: CASSIYRGAAYEQYF. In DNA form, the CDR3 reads TGTGCCAGCAGCATCTACAGGGGGGCGGCCTACGAGCAGTACTTC.

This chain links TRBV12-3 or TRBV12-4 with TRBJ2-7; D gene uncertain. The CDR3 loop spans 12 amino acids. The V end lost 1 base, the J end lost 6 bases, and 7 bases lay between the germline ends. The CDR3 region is CASSLVQSEQYF. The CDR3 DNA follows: TGTGCCAGCAGTTTAGTACAGAGCGAGCAGTACTTC.

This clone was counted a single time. CDR3 in amino acids: CASSYRSTGRDGYTF. The CDR3 nucleotides read TGTGCCAGCAGTTACCGTTCGACAGGAAGGGACGGCTACACCTTC. The rearrangement joins TRBV6-5 to TRBJ1-2, with D maybe TRBD1 (6 bases). Trimming removed 2 bases from V and 8 bases from J, with 18 bases in between. CDR3 length: 15 amino acids. Germline loops: CDR1 MNHEY, CDR2 SVGAGI.